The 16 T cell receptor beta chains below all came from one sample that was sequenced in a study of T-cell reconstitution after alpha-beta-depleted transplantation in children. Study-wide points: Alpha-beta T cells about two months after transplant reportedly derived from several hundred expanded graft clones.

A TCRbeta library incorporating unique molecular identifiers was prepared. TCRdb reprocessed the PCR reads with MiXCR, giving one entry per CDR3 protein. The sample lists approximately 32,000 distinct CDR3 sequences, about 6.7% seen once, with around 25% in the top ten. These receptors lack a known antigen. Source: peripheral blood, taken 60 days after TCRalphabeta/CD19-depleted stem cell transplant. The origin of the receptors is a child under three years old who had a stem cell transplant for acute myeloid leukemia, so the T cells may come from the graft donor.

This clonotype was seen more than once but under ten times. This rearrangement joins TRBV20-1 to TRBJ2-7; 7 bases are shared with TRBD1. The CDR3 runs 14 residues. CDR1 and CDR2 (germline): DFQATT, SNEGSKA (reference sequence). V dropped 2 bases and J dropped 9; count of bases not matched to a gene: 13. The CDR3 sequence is CSARPSDRALGQYF. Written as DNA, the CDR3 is TGCAGTGCTAGACCCTCCGACAGGGCCCTTGGGCAGTACTTC.

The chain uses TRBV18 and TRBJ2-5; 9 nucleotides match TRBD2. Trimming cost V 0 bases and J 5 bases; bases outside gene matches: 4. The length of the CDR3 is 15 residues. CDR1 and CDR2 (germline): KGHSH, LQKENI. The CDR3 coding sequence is TGTGCCAGCTCACCACCAGCGGGGGGCAGCGAGACCCAGTACTTC. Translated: CASSPPAGGSETQYF.

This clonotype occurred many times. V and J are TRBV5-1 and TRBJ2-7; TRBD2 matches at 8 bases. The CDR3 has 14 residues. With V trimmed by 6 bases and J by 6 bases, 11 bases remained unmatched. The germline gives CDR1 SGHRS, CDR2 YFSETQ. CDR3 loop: CASTPWAGGAEQYF. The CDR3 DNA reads TGCGCCAGCACCCCCTGGGCGGGAGGAGCCGAGCAGTACTTC.

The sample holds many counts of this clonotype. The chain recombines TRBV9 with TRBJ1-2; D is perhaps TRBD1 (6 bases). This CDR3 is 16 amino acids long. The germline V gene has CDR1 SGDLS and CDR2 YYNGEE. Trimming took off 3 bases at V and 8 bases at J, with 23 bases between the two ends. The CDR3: CASSEGKAGVETGYTF. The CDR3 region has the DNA TGTGCCAGCAGCGAAGGCAAAGCAGGGGTGGAAACGGGCTACACCTTC. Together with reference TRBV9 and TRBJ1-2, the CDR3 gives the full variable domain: DSGVTQTPKHLITATGQRVTLRCSPRSGDLSVYWYQQSLDQGLQFLIQYYNGEERAKGNILERFSAQQFPDLHSELNLSSLELGDSALYFCASSEGKAGVETGYTFGSGTRLTVV.

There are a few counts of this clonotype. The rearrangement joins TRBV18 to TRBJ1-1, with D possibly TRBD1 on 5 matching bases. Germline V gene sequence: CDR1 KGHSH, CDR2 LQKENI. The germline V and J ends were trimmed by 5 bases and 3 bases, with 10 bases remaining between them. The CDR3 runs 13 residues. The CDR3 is CASSDDSDTEAFF. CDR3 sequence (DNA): TGTGCCAGCTCAGACGACAGCGACACTGAAGCTTTCTTT.

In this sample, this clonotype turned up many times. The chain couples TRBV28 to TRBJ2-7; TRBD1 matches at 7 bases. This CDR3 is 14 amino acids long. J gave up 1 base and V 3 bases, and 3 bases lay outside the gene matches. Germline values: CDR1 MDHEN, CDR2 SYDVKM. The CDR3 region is CASSFTGESYEQYF. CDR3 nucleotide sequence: TGTGCCAGCAGTTTTACAGGGGAATCCTACGAGCAGTACTTC.

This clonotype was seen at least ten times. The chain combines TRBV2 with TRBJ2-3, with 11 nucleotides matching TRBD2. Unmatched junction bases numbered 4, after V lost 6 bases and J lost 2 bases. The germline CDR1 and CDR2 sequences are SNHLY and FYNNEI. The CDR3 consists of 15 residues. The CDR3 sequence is CASSQLAGATDTQYF. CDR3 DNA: TGTGCCAGCAGCCAACTAGCGGGGGCCACAGATACGCAGTATTTT.

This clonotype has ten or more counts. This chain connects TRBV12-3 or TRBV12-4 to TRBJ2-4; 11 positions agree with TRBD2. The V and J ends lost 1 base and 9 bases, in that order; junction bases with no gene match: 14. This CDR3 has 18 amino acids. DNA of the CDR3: TGTGCCAGCAGTTTAGTACTAGCGGGAGCCGTTCCCCAGGGCATTCAGTACTTC. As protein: CASSLVLAGAVPQGIQYF.

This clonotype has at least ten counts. The CDR3 here is CASSQDLDRTWEQYF. Here the CDR3 DNA reads TGCGCCAGCAGCCAAGATCTGGACAGGACCTGGGAGCAGTACTTC. V gene TRBV4-3 combines with J gene TRBJ2-7; 7 nucleotides match TRBD1. CDR3 length equals 15 residues. Unmatched junction bases numbered 9, after V lost 0 bases and J lost 7 bases. CDR1 and CDR2 (germline): LGHNA, YSLEER.

In DNA form, the CDR3 reads TGCAGTGCTAGACCCATAAGCTCCTACGAGCAGTACTTC. Its translation: CSARPISSYEQYF. The rearrangement uses TRBV20-1 and TRBJ2-7; unclear D gene. Germline V CDR1 and CDR2: DFQATT, SNEGSKA (reference sequence). The CDR3 is 13 amino acids. V lost 2 bases, J lost 0 bases, and 8 bases lay in between.

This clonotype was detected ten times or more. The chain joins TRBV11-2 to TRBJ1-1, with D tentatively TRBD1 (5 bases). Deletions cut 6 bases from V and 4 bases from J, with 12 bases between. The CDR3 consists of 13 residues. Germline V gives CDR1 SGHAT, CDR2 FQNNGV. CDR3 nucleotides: TGTGCCAGCAGTTGGGGGGTGGGCACTGAAGCTTTCTTT. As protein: CASSWGVGTEAFF.

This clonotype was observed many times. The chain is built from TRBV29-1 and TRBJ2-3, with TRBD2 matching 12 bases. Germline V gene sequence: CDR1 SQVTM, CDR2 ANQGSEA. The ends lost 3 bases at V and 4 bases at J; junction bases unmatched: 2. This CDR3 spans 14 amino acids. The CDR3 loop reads CSVDPSGRADTQYF. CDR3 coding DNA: TGCAGCGTTGATCCTAGCGGGAGGGCAGATACGCAGTATTTT.

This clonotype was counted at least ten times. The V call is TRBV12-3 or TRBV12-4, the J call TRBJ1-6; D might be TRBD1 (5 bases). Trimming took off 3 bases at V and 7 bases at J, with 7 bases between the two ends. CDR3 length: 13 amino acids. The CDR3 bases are TGTGCCAGCAGTTTGGGGCAGAATTCACCCCTCCACTTT. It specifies CASSLGQNSPLHF.

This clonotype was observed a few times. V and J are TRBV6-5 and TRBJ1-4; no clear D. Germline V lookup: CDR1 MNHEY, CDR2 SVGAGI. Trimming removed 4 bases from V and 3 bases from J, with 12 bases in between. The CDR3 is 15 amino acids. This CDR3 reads CASSSPGRSNEKLFF. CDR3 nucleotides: TGTGCCAGCAGTTCCCCCGGGCGGTCTAATGAAAAACTGTTTTTT.

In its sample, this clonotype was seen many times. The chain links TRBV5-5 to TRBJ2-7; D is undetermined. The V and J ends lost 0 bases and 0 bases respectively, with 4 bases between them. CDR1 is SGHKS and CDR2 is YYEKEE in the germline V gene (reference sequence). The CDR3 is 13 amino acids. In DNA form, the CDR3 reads TGTGCCAGCAGCTTGGTCAGCTCCTACGAGCAGTACTTC. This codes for CASSLVSSYEQYF. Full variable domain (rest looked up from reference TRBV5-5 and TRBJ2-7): DAGVTQSPTHLIKTRGQQVTLRCSPISGHKSVSWYQQVLGQGPQFIFQYYEKEERGRGNFPDRFSARQFPNYSSELNVNALLLGDSALYLCASSLVSSYEQYFGPGTRLTVT.

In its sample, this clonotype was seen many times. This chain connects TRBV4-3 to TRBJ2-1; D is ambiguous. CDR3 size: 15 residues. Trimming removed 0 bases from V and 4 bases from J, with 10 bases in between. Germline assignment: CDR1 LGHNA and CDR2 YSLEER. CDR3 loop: CASSQDLGPYNEQFF. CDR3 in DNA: TGCGCCAGCAGCCAAGATCTCGGGCCTTACAATGAGCAGTTCTTC.